Described below is a single T cell receptor beta chain sequence and its context. Data came from immunoSEQ multiplex PCR; TCRdb stores just in-frame clones and leaves some out. Of over 70,000 clones in the sample, 82% were seen once. This sample was taken from a study of blood T cell repertoires in COVID-19. Study-level information: Samples came from the United States, Italy and Spain, spanning acute and convalescent COVID-19. From T cells, B-cell-depleted T cells, or PBMCs came the material, which was cDNA or gDNA.

CDR3 size: 13 residues. Germline CDR1 GTSNPN, CDR2 SVGIG (reference sequence). The ends lost 4 bases at V and 4 bases at J; junction bases unmatched: 5. This TCR was sampled from a woman aged 55 to 70 with acute or convalescent COVID-19. The sequenced sample consisted of peripheral blood. V usage is TRBV30 and J usage is TRBJ1-2; 8 nucleotides line up with TRBD1. The CDR3 spells CAWNQGAGYGYTF. The CDR3 DNA follows: TGTGCCTGGAACCAGGGGGCGGGCTATGGCTACACCTTC.